Below, one T cell receptor beta chain is given with its context. The antigen is unknown. The source of the sample is a study of CD8+CD57+ T cells in acquired aplastic anemia. Study details: DNA from sorted CD4+ and CD8+ cells averaged approximately 2.9 ug. Around 11 million reads were obtained on average for healthy donor CD4+ cells.

The CDR3 spans 12 residues. Trimming cost V 1 base and J 13 bases; bases outside gene matches: 7. Germline lookup yields CDR1 LGHDT and CDR2 YNNKEL (reference sequence). For CDR3 and TCR beta VDJ profiling, genomic DNA was the template used. TCRdb fed the reads into MiXCR, producing one record per CDR3 protein. The data show about 200,000 distinct CDR3 sequences, with around 32% seen just once and roughly 1.1% held by the top ten. Study conclusions and caveats: With respect to CD8+ Simpson's diversity, patients and controls did not differ significantly. Researchers report that some 31 CD8+ CDR3 sequences appeared in both patients and controls.

The genes are TRBV3-1 and TRBJ2-7; 7 bases match TRBD1. The source material was sorted CD4+, CD8+, or CD8+CD57+ T cells (not recorded which) from PBMCs. This TCR came from a human donor in good health, serving as a control. For the CDR3, the DNA is TGTGCCAGCAGCCAAGCAGACAGGGTAAAATACTTC. Translating it yields CASSQADRVKYF.